These T cell receptor beta chains were read from a single sample in a study of pediatric ulcerative colitis. Some clones are missing from TCRdb's copy, which holds only in-frame ones; the method was immunoSEQ multiplex PCR. The table records about 64,000 clones, 77% of them present only once. Sequencing input: blood. All receptors come from a boy aged 5-17 years with moderate ulcerative colitis. Each CDR3 is given with its conserved first and last residue. D genes are given only for firm matches. A row's size may be missing; if present it is once, few, many or a size class.

D gene: TRBD2
V gene: TRBV5-1
J gene: TRBJ2-7
clone size: .
CDR3 DNA: TGCGCCAGCAGCACCGCGCTAGCGGGGGCTTACGAGCAGTACTTC
CDR3 protein: CASSTALAGAYEQYF

D gene: TRBD2
V gene: TRBV4-2
J gene: TRBJ2-1
clone size: .
CDR3 DNA: TGTGCCAGCAGCCACACTAGCGGGGGTGACAATGAGCAGTTCTTC
CDR3 protein: CASSHTSGGDNEQFF

D gene: TRBD1
V gene: TRBV5-4
J gene: TRBJ1-2
clone size: .
CDR3 DNA: TGTGCCAGCAGCCCCGGGACAGGGGGCGCCGGCTATGGCTACACCTTC
CDR3 protein: CASSPGTGGAGYGYTF

D gene: .
V gene: TRBV4-1
J gene: TRBJ1-3
clone size: .
CDR3 DNA: TGCGCCAGCAGCCAAGTAACAGGGTCTGGAAACACCATATATTTT
CDR3 protein: CASSQVTGSGNTIYF

D gene: .
V gene: TRBV5-1
J gene: TRBJ2-7
clone size: .
CDR3 DNA: TGCGCCAGCAGCTTGGCCGGTGGGTTCGAGCAGTACTTC
CDR3 protein: CASSLAGGFEQYF

D gene: TRBD1
V gene: TRBV5-4
J gene: TRBJ2-2
clone size: .
CDR3 DNA: TGTGCCAGCAGCCAGGACCGGACAGGGACGAACACCGGGGAGCTGTTTTTT
CDR3 protein: CASSQDRTGTNTGELFF

D gene: .
V gene: TRBV5-4
J gene: TRBJ2-7
clone size: .
CDR3 DNA: TGTGCCAGCAGCTTCCAGGGAAACTCCTACGAGCAGTACTTC
CDR3 protein: CASSFQGNSYEQYF

D gene: .
V gene: TRBV10-3
J gene: TRBJ1-2
clone size: .
CDR3 DNA: TGTGCCATCAGGGAACAGGGTGTCAGTGGCTACACCTTC
CDR3 protein: CAIREQGVSGYTF

D gene: TRBD2
V gene: TRBV5-1
J gene: TRBJ2-1
clone size: once
CDR3 DNA: TGCGCCAGCAGCTCTCCGGGACTAGCGGGAGGTGAGCAGTTCTTC
CDR3 protein: CASSSPGLAGGEQFF

D gene: TRBD2
V gene: TRBV15
J gene: TRBJ2-7
clone size: .
CDR3 DNA: TGTGCCACCAGCAAAATCGACGTAGGACTAGTTGCTTCCGAGCAGTACTTC
CDR3 protein: CATSKIDVGLVASEQYF

D gene: .
V gene: TRBV19
J gene: TRBJ1-5
clone size: .
CDR3 DNA: TGTGCCAGTAGTATTGGGGGTGTCGGGCAGCCCCAGCATTTT
CDR3 protein: CASSIGGVGQPQHF

D gene: .
V gene: TRBV5-4
J gene: TRBJ2-7
clone size: .
CDR3 DNA: TGTGCCAGCAGCCCGATCTCCTCCAACTACGAGCAGTACTTC
CDR3 protein: CASSPISSNYEQYF

D gene: .
V gene: TRBV30
J gene: TRBJ1-1
clone size: .
CDR3 DNA: TGTGCCTCCCCGCACACTGAAGCTTTCTTT
CDR3 protein: CASPHTEAFF

D gene: .
V gene: TRBV5-5
J gene: TRBJ1-3
clone size: .
CDR3 DNA: TGTGCCAGCAGCTTGATGGGAAACACCATATATTTT
CDR3 protein: CASSLMGNTIYF

D gene: TRBD1
V gene: TRBV27
J gene: TRBJ1-2
clone size: .
CDR3 DNA: TGTGCCAGCAGTCTGAGACAGGGGAACTATGGCTACACCTTC
CDR3 protein: CASSLRQGNYGYTF

D gene: .
V gene: TRBV5-1
J gene: TRBJ1-1
clone size: .
CDR3 DNA: TGCGCCAGCAGCTCCTCCCCGGGGAACACTGAAGCTTTCTTT
CDR3 protein: CASSSSPGNTEAFF

D gene: .
V gene: TRBV15
J gene: TRBJ1-5
clone size: .
CDR3 DNA: TGTGCCACCAGCAGAGGGTGGGAATTGTCGTCGGGCAATCAGCCCCAGCATTTT
CDR3 protein: CATSRGWELSSGNQPQHF

D gene: TRBD1
V gene: TRBV13
J gene: TRBJ1-2
clone size: .
CDR3 DNA: TGTGCCAGCAGCTCCGGACAGGGGGCAGATGGCTACACCTTC
CDR3 protein: CASSSGQGADGYTF

D gene: .
V gene: TRBV2
J gene: TRBJ2-1
clone size: .
CDR3 DNA: TGTGCCAGCAGTGAAGCGCTTCTTGACAATGAGCAGTTCTTC
CDR3 protein: CASSEALLDNEQFF

D gene: TRBD2
V gene: TRBV6-5
J gene: TRBJ2-5
clone size: .
CDR3 DNA: TGTGCCAGCAGTTACGCGGGAGGGAGGGAGACCCAGTACTTC
CDR3 protein: CASSYAGGRETQYF

D gene: TRBD1
V gene: TRBV19
J gene: TRBJ2-7
clone size: once
CDR3 DNA: TGTGCCAGTAGTTGGGGACAGGGGATCTCCGAGCAGTACTTC
CDR3 protein: CASSWGQGISEQYF

D gene: .
V gene: TRBV5-6
J gene: TRBJ1-4
clone size: .
CDR3 DNA: TGTGCCAGCAGCTTGCCCACGATCCAGGGGACAACTAATGAAAAACTGTTTTTT
CDR3 protein: CASSLPTIQGTTNEKLFF

D gene: TRBD1
V gene: TRBV5-6
J gene: TRBJ1-5
clone size: .
CDR3 DNA: TGTGCCAGCAGCTCAGGGGGGGATCCTATCAATCAGCCCCAGCATTTT
CDR3 protein: CASSSGGDPINQPQHF

D gene: TRBD1
V gene: TRBV11-2
J gene: TRBJ2-7
clone size: few
CDR3 DNA: TGTGCCAGCAGCTCCGACAGGGCCGGCGAGCAGTACTTC
CDR3 protein: CASSSDRAGEQYF

D gene: TRBD1
V gene: TRBV10-1
J gene: TRBJ2-7
clone size: .
CDR3 DNA: TGCGCCAGCAGTGGACAGGGTCGGGCCTCCTACGAGCAGTACTTC
CDR3 protein: CASSGQGRASYEQYF

D gene: TRBD1
V gene: TRBV5-1
J gene: TRBJ2-1
clone size: .
CDR3 DNA: TGCGCCAGCAGCCCAGGGACAGGGGGCATGGGGTCCTACAATGAGCAGTTCTTC
CDR3 protein: CASSPGTGGMGSYNEQFF

D gene: TRBD1
V gene: TRBV30
J gene: TRBJ1-5
clone size: .
CDR3 DNA: TGTGCCTGTTCTGGGACAGGGGACCAGCCCCAGCATTTT
CDR3 protein: CACSGTGDQPQHF

D gene: .
V gene: TRBV5-6
J gene: TRBJ2-5
clone size: .
CDR3 DNA: TGTGCCAGCAGCTTGGGGGGAACCTTTCAAGAGACCCAGTACTTC
CDR3 protein: CASSLGGTFQETQYF

D gene: TRBD1
V gene: TRBV6-1
J gene: TRBJ1-1
clone size: .
CDR3 DNA: TGTGCCAGCAGTGAAGCGCCGGACAGGTTTCGGGCTTTCTTT
CDR3 protein: CASSEAPDRFRAFF

D gene: .
V gene: TRBV2
J gene: TRBJ2-1
clone size: .
CDR3 DNA: TGTGCCAGCAGTTGGGACCTCAACAATGAGCAGTTCTTC
CDR3 protein: CASSWDLNNEQFF

D gene: .
V gene: TRBV19
J gene: TRBJ2-7
clone size: .
CDR3 DNA: TGTGCCAGTAGTATTGCGCCTGCCTACGAGCAGTACTTC
CDR3 protein: CASSIAPAYEQYF

D gene: .
V gene: TRBV4-2
J gene: TRBJ2-3
clone size: .
CDR3 DNA: TGTGCCAGCAGCCAAGATCTCAGGGAAAAGGCAGATACGCAGTATTTT
CDR3 protein: CASSQDLREKADTQYF